This T cell receptor (beta chain) came from a study of shared clonotypes between healthy human individuals. Whole-study context: Each donor's CD8 memory used one plate, CD8 naive two, each CD4 subset three. Findings of the study overall: Larger estimated richness was generally recorded for naive subsets relative to memory subsets.

Naive CD4+ cells were CD45RA-selected; the remaining cells were memory. The CDR3 covers 14 residues. Trimming pared 4 bases from V and 6 bases from J, leaving 14 bases between. The germline CDR1 and CDR2 sequences are SGHRS and YFSETQ. Each subset's genomic DNA was shared equally among a number of immunoSEQ plates. TCRdb's copy holds only in-frame clones and misses some; the assay was immunoSEQ multiplex PCR. Among approximately 2.1 million clones listed, more than 85% were seen once. Details on this clone: The antigen is not known.

The sample consisted of naive CD4+ T cells from PBMCs. The subset is: CD45RA+ positively selected. This sequence was found in a man younger than 35 in good health. Some clones in this sample may be carry-over from other donors' samples. This chain uses TRBV5-1 with TRBJ2-1; D possibly corresponds to TRBD1 (6 bases). The CDR3 loop is CASSLDRMPNEQFF. The DNA of the CDR3 is TGCGCCAGCAGCCTCGACAGGATGCCCAATGAGCAGTTCTTC. The variable domain in full, completed from reference TRBV5-1 and TRBJ2-1, reads KAGVTQTPRYLIKTRGQQVTLSCSPISGHRSVSWYQQTPGQGLQFLFEYFSETQRNKGNFPGRFSGRQFSNSRSEMNVSTLELGDSALYLCASSLDRMPNEQFFGPGTRLTVL.